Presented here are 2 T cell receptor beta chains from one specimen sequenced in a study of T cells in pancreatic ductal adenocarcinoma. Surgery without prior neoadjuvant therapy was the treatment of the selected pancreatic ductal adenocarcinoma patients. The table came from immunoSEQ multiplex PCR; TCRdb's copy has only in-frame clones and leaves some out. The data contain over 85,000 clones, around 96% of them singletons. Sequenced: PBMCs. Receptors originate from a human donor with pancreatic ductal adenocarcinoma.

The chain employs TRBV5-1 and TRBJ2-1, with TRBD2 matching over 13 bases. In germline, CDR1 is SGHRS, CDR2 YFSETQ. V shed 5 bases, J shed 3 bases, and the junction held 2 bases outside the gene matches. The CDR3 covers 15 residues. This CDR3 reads CASRLAGGDYNEQFF. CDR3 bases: TGCGCCAGCAGACTAGCGGGAGGGGACTACAATGAGCAGTTCTTC.

The CDR3 region is CASSLGRGYEQYF. Here the CDR3 DNA reads TGTGCCAGCAGCTTAGGGCGGGGCTACGAGCAGTACTTC. The chain carries TRBV13 and TRBJ2-7; TRBD2 is a possible D gene (6 bases). V shed 0 bases and J shed 3 bases, with 6 bases lying between them. The CDR3 has 13 residues. CDR1 and CDR2 from the germline V gene are PRHDT and FYEKMQ (reference sequence).